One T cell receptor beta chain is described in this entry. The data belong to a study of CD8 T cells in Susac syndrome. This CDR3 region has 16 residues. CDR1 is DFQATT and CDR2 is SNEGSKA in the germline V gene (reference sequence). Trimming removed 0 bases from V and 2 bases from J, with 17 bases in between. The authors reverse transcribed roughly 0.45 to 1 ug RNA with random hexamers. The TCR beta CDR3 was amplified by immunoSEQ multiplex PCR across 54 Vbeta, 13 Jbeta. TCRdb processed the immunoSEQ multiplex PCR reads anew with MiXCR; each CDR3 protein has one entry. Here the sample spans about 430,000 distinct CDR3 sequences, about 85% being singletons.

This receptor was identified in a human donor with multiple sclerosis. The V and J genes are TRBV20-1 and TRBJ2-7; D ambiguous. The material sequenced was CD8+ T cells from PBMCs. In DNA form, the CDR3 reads TGCAGTGCTAGAGATCTAGACGGTGACACCACCTACGAGCAGTACTTC. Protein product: CSARDLDGDTTYEQYF.